This TCR beta chain came from a study of T cell clonality in common variable immunodeficiency. This clone showed up many times. The CDR3 extends 3 residues past the end of the read, so its final part is completed from the germline J gene. Profiling relied on immunoSEQ multiplex PCR, and the TCRdb table lists in-frame clones only, not all of them. The repertoire has 35,000 to 45,000 clones, none seen only once; the ten largest take 2.8%. The V end lost 0 bases, the J end lost 6 bases, and 14 bases lay between the germline ends. Per the germline V gene, CDR1 is GTSNPN and CDR2 is SVGIG (reference sequence). There are 14 residues in the CDR3.

The source is a person aged 18 to 75 in good health. The sequencing sample was made of peripheral blood mononuclear cells. This chain links TRBV30 with TRBJ1-2; no definite D call. CDR3 DNA, as far as it was read: TGTGCCTGGAGTGTACTCACCCGGGGAGATGGC. Encoded protein: CAWSVLTRGDG. The full CDR3 is CAWSVLTRGDGYTF. The whole variable domain, filled in from reference TRBV30 and TRBJ1-2, reads SQTIHQWPATLVQPVGSPLSLECTVEGTSNPNLYWYRQAAGRGLQLLFYSVGIGQISSEVPQNLSASRPQDRQFILSSKKLLLSDSGFYLCAWSVLTRGDGYTFGSGTRLTVV.